Listed below are T cell receptor beta chains from one sample, sequenced in a study of shared clonotypes between healthy human individuals. Only in-frame clones appear in the TCRdb table, and some are missing; sequencing was by immunoSEQ multiplex PCR. The sample holds roughly 500,000 clones; around 73% are singletons and the top ten take 12%. Specimen: PBMCs. These TCRs come from a woman in her forties in good health. Some clones in this sample may be carry-over from other donors' samples. Each CDR3 is given with its conserved first and last residue. D genes are given only for firm matches. Expanded clones are given a class, and other clones once, few, many or no size at all.

abundance	v_gene	d_gene	len	j_gene	CDR3aa	CDR3nt
many	TRBV10-3	.	15	TRBJ2-7	CAISEGPSSSYEQYF	TGTGCCATCAGTGAGGGGCCTTCGTCGTCCTACGAGCAGTACTTC
.	TRBV11-2	.	14	TRBJ1-6	CASSLGSRLSPLHF	TGTGCCAGCAGCTTAGGATCTAGGCTGTCACCCCTCCACTTT
.	TRBV4-2	TRBD2	17	TRBJ2-1	CASSQGSSGSSYNEQFF	TGTGCCAGCAGCCAGGGATCTAGCGGGAGCTCCTACAATGAGCAGTTCTTC
few	TRBV7-3	TRBD2	16	TRBJ2-2	CASSLGLAGGTGELFF	TGTGCCAGCAGCTTAGGGTTAGCGGGAGGCACCGGGGAGCTGTTTTTT
.	TRBV19	.	15	TRBJ1-3	CAGSSNGGAGNTIYF	TGTGCCGGAAGCTCAAACGGGGGAGCTGGAAACACCATATATTTT
.	TRBV4-2	TRBD2	15	TRBJ2-5	CASSQAAGAKETQYF	TGTGCCAGCAGCCAAGCCGCGGGAGCCAAAGAGACCCAGTACTTC
.	TRBV4-1	.	16	TRBJ2-4	CASSPHSVVAKNIQYF	TGCGCCAGCAGCCCCCACTCGGTCGTAGCCAAAAACATTCAGTACTTC
.	TRBV7-9	.	15	TRBJ2-7	CASSLGQGSSYEQYF	TGTGCCAGCAGCTTAGGTCAGGGGTCCTCCTACGAGCAGTACTTC
once	TRBV19	TRBD2	16	TRBJ2-1	CASRPSGSAPYNEQFF	TGTGCCAGTAGGCCTAGCGGGAGCGCCCCCTACAATGAGCAGTTCTTC
many	TRBV6-4	.	17	TRBJ2-3	CASSDSSGGGGTDTQYF	TGTGCCAGCAGTGACTCGAGCGGAGGGGGGGGCACAGATACGCAGTATTTT
once	TRBV5-1	.	14	TRBJ2-7	CASSRGTGPYEQYF	TGCGCCAGCAGCCGCGGAACTGGTCCCTACGAGCAGTACTTC
.	TRBV7-8	.	13	TRBJ2-7	CASSLVELSEQYF	TGTGCCAGCAGCTTAGTCGAACTCTCCGAGCAGTACTTC
.	TRBV15	.	14	TRBJ1-5	CATSSGRGNQPQHF	TGTGCCACCAGCAGCGGACGGGGCAATCAGCCCCAGCATTTT
once	TRBV5-4	.	15	TRBJ2-7	CASSLEVGSPYEQYF	TGTGCCAGCAGCTTGGAGGTCGGGAGTCCCTACGAGCAGTACTTC
.	TRBV5-1	TRBD1	14	TRBJ2-5	CASSGDRPRETQYF	TGCGCCAGCAGTGGGGACAGGCCGCGAGAGACCCAGTACTTC
.	TRBV19	TRBD1	15	TRBJ1-5	CASSIGTGFNQPQHF	TGTGCCAGTAGTATCGGGACAGGGTTCAATCAGCCCCAGCATTTT
.	TRBV5-1	TRBD1	15	TRBJ2-7	CASSSQGTGRHEQYF	TGCGCCAGCAGCTCCCAAGGGACAGGGCGGCACGAGCAGTACTTC